These 16 T cell receptor beta chains were sequenced from one sample in a study of T-cell reconstitution after alpha-beta-depleted transplantation in children. Molecular barcoding with unique molecular identifiers was used for the TCRbeta library. From the PCR reads, TCRdb called clonotypes with MiXCR, one entry per CDR3 protein. Of 600,000 to 700,000 distinct CDR3 sequences in the sample, about 12% are singletons; the top ten hold 0.79%. Specimen: PBMCs, collected before TCRalphabeta/CD19-depleted stem cell transplant. All receptors come from a girl aged 2-10 years with congenital amegakaryocytic thrombocytopenia, due to receive a stem cell transplant.

Many counts were recorded for this clonotype. The V gene is TRBV29-1, the J gene TRBJ2-5, with 7 positions matching TRBD2. The V segment lost 2 bases and the J segment 5 bases; nucleotides outside the gene matches: 11. CDR1 is SQVTM and CDR2 is ANQGSEA in the germline V gene. The CDR3 loop spans 15 amino acids. CDR3 coding DNA: TGCAGCGTTGAATTCTCCGAGCGGGAAAAGGAGACCCAGTACTTC. The encoded protein is CSVEFSEREKETQYF.

This clonotype showed up many times. CDR3 protein: CAVSTGLGSNEQFF. In DNA, the CDR3 is TGTGCCGTTTCCACAGGGTTGGGAAGCAATGAGCAGTTCTTC. V and J are TRBV10-3 and TRBJ2-1, with a possible D match to TRBD1 (6 bases). This CDR3 spans 14 amino acids. Germline V gives CDR1 ENHRY, CDR2 SYGVKD. V was pared by 11 bases and J by 6 bases, with 20 bases between.

This clonotype was seen a few times. The chain has TRBV5-5 and TRBJ2-1; 14 bases align to TRBD2. The CDR3 is 16 amino acids. J gave up 4 bases and V 4 bases, and 4 bases lay outside the gene matches. Germline V gene lookup returns CDR1 SGHKS and CDR2 YYEKEE (reference sequence). CDR3 in DNA: TGTGCCAGCAGCCACGGACTAGCGGGAGGTTACAATGAGCAGTTCTTC. Protein product: CASSHGLAGGYNEQFF. The variable domain in full, with the rest retrieved from reference TRBV5-5 and TRBJ2-1, is DAGVTQSPTHLIKTRGQQVTLRCSPISGHKSVSWYQQVLGQGPQFIFQYYEKEERGRGNFPDRFSARQFPNYSSELNVNALLLGDSALYLCASSHGLAGGYNEQFFGPGTRLTVL.

The sample holds many counts of this clonotype. CDR3 region: CASSNVALRTDTQYF. The CDR3 nucleotides are TGTGCCAGCAGTAACGTAGCGCTACGCACAGATACGCAGTATTTT. The J gene is TRBJ2-3, the V gene TRBV7-2; possibly TRBD2 for D (5 bases). The CDR3 sequence is 15 residues long. Germline CDR1 is SGHTA and CDR2 is FQGNSA. Trimming removed 6 bases at V and 1 base at J, with 14 bases between.

There are many counts of this clonotype. The CDR3 protein is CSARMDTKRDQDTQYF. The DNA for the CDR3 is TGCAGTGCTAGGATGGACACAAAACGGGACCAGGATACGCAGTATTTT. The rearrangement links TRBV20-1 to TRBJ2-3; D may be TRBD1 or TRBD2 (5 bases each). Trimming took 3 bases from V and 6 from J, leaving 22 bases between them. This CDR3 is 16 amino acids long. Germline lookup yields CDR1 DFQATT and CDR2 SNEGSKA (reference sequence).

This clonotype was seen ten or more times. V is TRBV7-2 and J is TRBJ2-4; 8 nucleotides match TRBD2. The CDR3 runs 17 residues. From germline, CDR1 is SGHTA and CDR2 FQGNSA. The junction had 14 bases not matched to a gene; V was cut back by 5 bases and J by 5 bases. CDR3: CASSLRGAGAWENIQYF. In nucleotides, the CDR3 is TGTGCCAGCAGCCTTCGGGGAGCGGGAGCCTGGGAAAACATTCAGTACTTC.

This clonotype appeared many times. The CDR3 loop reads CSVDRNLERHEQFF. DNA for the CDR3: TGCAGCGTTGATAGGAATTTAGAGCGCCATGAGCAGTTCTTC. V and J are TRBV29-1 and TRBJ2-1, with D uncertain. The CDR3 spans 14 residues. V dropped 3 bases and J dropped 8 bases, with 17 bases sitting between them. Germline V gene data show CDR1 as SQVTM and CDR2 as ANQGSEA.

This clonotype was found a few times. The chain recombines TRBV20-1 with TRBJ2-5, with 9 bases that match TRBD1. Germline lookup yields CDR1 DFQATT and CDR2 SNEGSKA (reference sequence). V shed 6 bases and J 5 bases; nucleotides not matched to a gene: 4. The CDR3 runs 12 residues. The CDR3 reads CSAGDRAETQYF. CDR3 DNA: TGCAGTGCCGGGGACAGGGCGGAGACCCAGTACTTC.

V and J are TRBV5-1 and TRBJ1-2; TRBD1 matches at 8 bases. From germline, CDR1 is SGHRS and CDR2 YFSETQ. Trimming at V came to 8 bases and at J to 8 bases, leaving 8 bases not matched to a gene. This CDR3 is 12 amino acids long. CDR3: CASAGGAGGYTF. The CDR3 DNA is TGCGCCAGTGCAGGGGGCGCGGGAGGCTACACCTTC.

This clonotype turned up a few times. The chain recombines TRBV6-5 with TRBJ2-7, with no clear D. V shed 2 bases and J shed 4 bases, with 12 bases lying between them. There are 14 residues in the CDR3. Germline assignment: CDR1 MNHEY and CDR2 SVGAGI. The CDR3 DNA reads TGTGCCAGCAGTTACCGGTCGAAAGGGTACGAGCAGTACTTC. Its protein product is CASSYRSKGYEQYF.

This clonotype appeared many times. The chain has TRBV11-2 and TRBJ2-7, with 8 positions matching TRBD1. Germline CDR1 reads SGHAT; CDR2 reads FQNNGV. The V gene end was trimmed by 1 base and the J gene end by 1 base; junction bases not matched to a gene: 6. The CDR3 runs 16 residues. For the CDR3, the DNA is TGTGCCAGCAGCTTAGCTGGGACAGGCCTTTCCTACGAGCAGTACTTC. The encoded protein is CASSLAGTGLSYEQYF.

The sample holds a few counts of this clonotype. CDR3 coding DNA: TGTGCCAGCAGCTGGTTCCCCGGGGAGCTGTTTTTT. Translation gives CASSWFPGELFF. V is TRBV7-6 and J is TRBJ2-2; D gene unclear. Germline assignment: CDR1 SGHVS and CDR2 FNYEAQ. V lost 4 bases, J lost 6 bases, and 6 bases lay in between. CDR3 length: 12 residues.

This clonotype has ten or more counts. The chain links TRBV28 to TRBJ2-1, with 7 bases matching TRBD2. CDR3 size: 17 residues. Trimming took 1 base from V and 0 from J; bases not matched to a gene: 6. Germline loops: CDR1 MDHEN, CDR2 SYDVKM. The CDR3 DNA is TGTGCCAGCAGTTTATCCTACGGGACTAACTCCTACAATGAGCAGTTCTTC. It encodes CASSLSYGTNSYNEQFF.

This clonotype was seen only a few times. The chain uses TRBV4-1 and TRBJ2-7; weak D call: TRBD1 (6 bases). Trimming took off 4 bases at V and 6 bases at J, with 25 bases between the two ends. Germline V gene lookup returns CDR1 MGHRA and CDR2 YSYEKL. The CDR3 spans 17 residues. The CDR3, as DNA: TGCGCCAGCAGCCTGATCCCAGAAAGGGGACAAGGCCTCGAGCAGTACTTC. As protein: CASSLIPERGQGLEQYF.

This clonotype was observed at least ten times. This chain connects TRBV12-3 or TRBV12-4 to TRBJ2-3, with a tentative D call TRBD2 (5 bases). V was clipped by 7 bases and J by 3 bases, with 11 bases between them. The CDR3 consists of 13 residues. The DNA for the CDR3 is TGTGCCAGCACACCGTCGGGGACAGATACGCAGTATTTT. Translation: CASTPSGTDTQYF.

The sample holds many counts of this clonotype. The J gene is TRBJ1-4, the V gene TRBV12-3 or TRBV12-4; D call uncertain. V lost 6 bases, J lost 0 bases, and 11 bases lay in between. This CDR3 contains 15 residues. CDR3 region: CASSPQYATNEKLFF. Here the CDR3 DNA reads TGTGCCAGCAGCCCCCAATACGCAACTAATGAAAAACTGTTTTTT.